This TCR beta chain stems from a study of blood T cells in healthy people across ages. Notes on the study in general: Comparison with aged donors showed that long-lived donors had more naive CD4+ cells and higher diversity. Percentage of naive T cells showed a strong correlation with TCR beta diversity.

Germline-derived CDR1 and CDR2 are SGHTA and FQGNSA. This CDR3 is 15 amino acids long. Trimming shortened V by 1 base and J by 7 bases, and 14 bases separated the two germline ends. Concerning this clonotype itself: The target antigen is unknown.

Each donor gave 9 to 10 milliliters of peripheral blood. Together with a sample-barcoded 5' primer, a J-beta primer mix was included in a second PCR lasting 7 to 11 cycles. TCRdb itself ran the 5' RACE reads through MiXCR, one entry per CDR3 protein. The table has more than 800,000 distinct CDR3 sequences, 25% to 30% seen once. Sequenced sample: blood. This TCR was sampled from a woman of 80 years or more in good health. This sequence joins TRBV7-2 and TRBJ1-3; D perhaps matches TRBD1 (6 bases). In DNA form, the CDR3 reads TGTGCCAGCAGCTTAGGGGGGAGGGGGGTCAACACCATATATTTT. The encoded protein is CASSLGGRGVNTIYF.